A selection of T cell receptor beta chains follows, all from one sample in a study of shared clonotypes between healthy human individuals. The assay was immunoSEQ multiplex PCR, and TCRdb's table has in-frame clones only and misses some. The sample contains fewer than 1.6 million clones, about 98.5% of which appear only once. Sequenced material: naive CD4+ T cells sorted from blood. The source of these receptors is a man aged 25 to 40 in good health. The CDR3 runs from the conserved cysteine through the conserved F or W. A D gene is named only where the DNA matches it firmly. Expanded clones are given a class, and other clones once, few, many or no size at all.

D gene: -; V gene: TRBV19; J gene: TRBJ1-2; clone size: -; CDR3 DNA: TGTGCCAGTAGTATATTTGGTACCTATGGCTACACCTTC; CDR3 protein: CASSIFGTYGYTF
D gene: TRBD2; V gene: TRBV7-9; J gene: TRBJ2-7; clone size: -; CDR3 DNA: TGTGCAAGCGGGAACTACGAGCAGTACTTC; CDR3 protein: CASGNYEQYF
D gene: TRBD2; V gene: TRBV27; J gene: TRBJ2-5; clone size: -; CDR3 DNA: TGTGCCAGCAGTGCGACTAGCGGGAGAAGAGAGACCCAGTACTTC; CDR3 protein: CASSATSGRRETQYF
D gene: -; V gene: TRBV14; J gene: TRBJ1-4; clone size: -; CDR3 DNA: TGTGCCAGCAGCCAAAGCCCAAATGAAAAACTGTTTTTT; CDR3 protein: CASSQSPNEKLFF
D gene: -; V gene: TRBV18; J gene: TRBJ2-1; clone size: once; CDR3 DNA: TGTGCCAGCTCACGACCACCGGAGGACAATGAGCAGTTCTTC; CDR3 protein: CASSRPPEDNEQFF
D gene: -; V gene: TRBV6-5; J gene: TRBJ2-5; clone size: -; CDR3 DNA: TGTGCCAGCAGTCGTCGGGACAACAAAGAGACCCAGTACTTC; CDR3 protein: CASSRRDNKETQYF
D gene: -; V gene: TRBV2; J gene: TRBJ2-5; clone size: -; CDR3 DNA: TGTGCCAGCAGTCCCGCGGAGTACCAAGAGACCCAGTACTTC; CDR3 protein: CASSPAEYQETQYF
D gene: -; V gene: TRBV6-1; J gene: TRBJ2-1; clone size: -; CDR3 DNA: TGTGCCACTTCGTTGTTTCGCAATGAGCAGTTCTTC; CDR3 protein: CATSLFRNEQFF
D gene: -; V gene: TRBV5-6; J gene: TRBJ2-7; clone size: -; CDR3 DNA: TGTGCCAGCAGCCTATACCTCTTAAGGTCCAACGAGCAGTACTTC; CDR3 protein: CASSLYLLRSNEQYF
D gene: -; V gene: TRBV15; J gene: TRBJ2-7; clone size: -; CDR3 DNA: TGTGCCACCAGCAGAGAAGCTAGCAGCCCGTACGAGCAGTACTTC; CDR3 protein: CATSREASSPYEQYF
D gene: -; V gene: TRBV15; J gene: TRBJ2-7; clone size: -; CDR3 DNA: TGTGCCACCAGCAGAGAGGCGGGGCACGAGCAGTACTTC; CDR3 protein: CATSREAGHEQYF
D gene: TRBD1; V gene: TRBV7-3; J gene: TRBJ1-1; clone size: -; CDR3 DNA: TGTGCCAGCAGCTTTTTAACCGGGGACAGAAACACTGAAGCTTTCTTT; CDR3 protein: CASSFLTGDRNTEAFF
D gene: -; V gene: TRBV25-1; J gene: TRBJ2-3; clone size: -; CDR3 DNA: TGTGCCAGCAGTGTCGGCGATACGCAGTATTTT; CDR3 protein: CASSVGDTQYF
D gene: -; V gene: TRBV7-9; J gene: TRBJ2-1; clone size: -; CDR3 DNA: TGTGCCAGCAGCTTAAGGGAGACCTGGTCGCATGAGCAGTTCTTC; CDR3 protein: CASSLRETWSHEQFF
D gene: -; V gene: TRBV6-6; J gene: TRBJ2-3; clone size: -; CDR3 DNA: TGTGCCAGCACCCTGAGGGGCACAGATACGCAGTATTTT; CDR3 protein: CASTLRGTDTQYF
D gene: -; V gene: TRBV29-1; J gene: TRBJ2-3; clone size: -; CDR3 DNA: TGCAGCGGGATCAGAACAGCAGATACGCAGTATTTT; CDR3 protein: CSGIRTADTQYF
D gene: TRBD1; V gene: TRBV5-4; J gene: TRBJ1-1; clone size: -; CDR3 DNA: TGTGCCAGCAGCCTCCCTAAGGGACAGGGCCCTGAAGCTTTCTTT; CDR3 protein: CASSLPKGQGPEAFF
D gene: -; V gene: TRBV5-1; J gene: TRBJ2-1; clone size: once; CDR3 DNA: TGCGCCAGCAGCTGGGGGGTCGAGGACTACAATGAGCAGTTCTTC; CDR3 protein: CASSWGVEDYNEQFF
D gene: TRBD2; V gene: TRBV30; J gene: TRBJ2-3; clone size: -; CDR3 DNA: TGTGCCTGGAGTGTACGGGGAGGGATGTACGCAGATACGCAGTATTTT; CDR3 protein: CAWSVRGGMYADTQYF
D gene: -; V gene: TRBV7-6; J gene: TRBJ2-7; clone size: -; CDR3 DNA: TGTGCCAGCAGCCGTGAGGGGGGGGAGCAGTACTTC; CDR3 protein: CASSREGGEQYF
D gene: -; V gene: TRBV28; J gene: TRBJ2-2; clone size: -; CDR3 DNA: TGTGCCAGCAGTTTATCTCAGGGTGGCGGATCACTGTTTTTT; CDR3 protein: CASSLSQGGGSLFF
D gene: -; V gene: TRBV5-5; J gene: TRBJ2-5; clone size: -; CDR3 DNA: TGTGCCAGCAGCTTGGTCGGGGGGCCAGAGACCCAGTACTTC; CDR3 protein: CASSLVGGPETQYF
D gene: -; V gene: TRBV6-1; J gene: TRBJ2-7; clone size: -; CDR3 DNA: TGTGCCAGCAGTTTCGGGCTACGCTCCTACGAGCAGTACTTC; CDR3 protein: CASSFGLRSYEQYF
D gene: -; V gene: TRBV27; J gene: TRBJ2-1; clone size: -; CDR3 DNA: TGTGCCAGCAGTTTCTCCGCCAGGGGAAACTCCTACAATGAGCAGTTCTTC; CDR3 protein: CASSFSARGNSYNEQFF
D gene: TRBD2; V gene: TRBV7-9; J gene: TRBJ2-1; clone size: -; CDR3 DNA: TGTGCCAGCTTTCCCCGGACTAGCGGGAGTAACAATGAGCAGTTCTTC; CDR3 protein: CASFPRTSGSNNEQFF
D gene: TRBD2; V gene: TRBV4-1; J gene: TRBJ2-3; clone size: -; CDR3 DNA: TGCGCCAGCAGCCCGGGACTAGCGGGGAAAAACACAGATACGCAGTATTTT; CDR3 protein: CASSPGLAGKNTDTQYF
D gene: -; V gene: TRBV9; J gene: TRBJ2-3; clone size: -; CDR3 DNA: TGTGCCAGCAGCGTAGGGGCCAGCACAGATACGCAGTATTTT; CDR3 protein: CASSVGASTDTQYF
D gene: -; V gene: TRBV6-5; J gene: TRBJ1-1; clone size: -; CDR3 DNA: TGTGCCAGCATCAAACAGGGAGGAACTGAAGCTTTCTTT; CDR3 protein: CASIKQGGTEAFF
D gene: -; V gene: TRBV7-9; J gene: TRBJ2-2; clone size: once; CDR3 DNA: TGTGCCAGCAGTGTAGACGCGCACACCGGGGAGCTGTTTTTT; CDR3 protein: CASSVDAHTGELFF
D gene: -; V gene: TRBV9; J gene: TRBJ2-6; clone size: -; CDR3 DNA: TGTGCCAGCAGCGTATCGGCAGGGGTATCTGGGGCCAACGTCCTGACTTTC; CDR3 protein: CASSVSAGVSGANVLTF
D gene: -; V gene: TRBV7-8; J gene: TRBJ2-5; clone size: once; CDR3 DNA: TGTGCCAGCAGCTTAGGGGACACCGACCAAGAGACCCAGTACTTC; CDR3 protein: CASSLGDTDQETQYF
D gene: -; V gene: TRBV28; J gene: TRBJ2-1; clone size: -; CDR3 DNA: TGTGCCAGCACCAGCGGGCCAAAGCGGGTTCATGAGCAGTTCTTC; CDR3 protein: CASTSGPKRVHEQFF
D gene: -; V gene: TRBV11-2; J gene: TRBJ2-1; clone size: -; CDR3 DNA: TGTGCCAGCAGCTTATCGTCCAGCGGGTTTTACAATGAGCAGTTCTTC; CDR3 protein: CASSLSSSGFYNEQFF
D gene: -; V gene: TRBV5-1; J gene: TRBJ1-4; clone size: -; CDR3 DNA: TGCGCCAGCAGCTACCAACACCTTTCTAATGAAAAACTGTTTTTT; CDR3 protein: CASSYQHLSNEKLFF
D gene: TRBD2; V gene: TRBV27; J gene: TRBJ2-2; clone size: -; CDR3 DNA: TGTGCCAGCAGCCTCGATTGGCGGGAGGGCAACGGGGAGCTGTTTTTT; CDR3 protein: CASSLDWREGNGELFF
D gene: -; V gene: TRBV19; J gene: TRBJ2-1; clone size: -; CDR3 DNA: TGTGCCAGTAGTAGCCTGATATCCTACAATGAGCAGTTCTTC; CDR3 protein: CASSSLISYNEQFF
D gene: -; V gene: TRBV14; J gene: TRBJ2-7; clone size: -; CDR3 DNA: TGTGCCAGCAGCCAAGTCAGTTACTACGAGCAGTACTTC; CDR3 protein: CASSQVSYYEQYF
D gene: -; V gene: TRBV29-1; J gene: TRBJ2-5; clone size: -; CDR3 DNA: TGCAGCGTTGGTTTAGCGCAAGAGACCCAGTACTTC; CDR3 protein: CSVGLAQETQYF
D gene: -; V gene: TRBV9; J gene: TRBJ2-1; clone size: -; CDR3 DNA: TGTGCCAGCAGCATCAGGACGGGGTTCCACAATGAGCAGTTCTTC; CDR3 protein: CASSIRTGFHNEQFF
D gene: -; V gene: TRBV5-4; J gene: TRBJ2-1; clone size: -; CDR3 DNA: TGTGCCAGCACCAGTAAGGATGAGCAGTTCTTC; CDR3 protein: CASTSKDEQFF
D gene: TRBD1; V gene: TRBV9; J gene: TRBJ2-5; clone size: -; CDR3 DNA: TGTGCCAGCAGCACACGGACAGGGCGAGAAGCGACCCAGTACTTC; CDR3 protein: CASSTRTGREATQYF
D gene: TRBD1; V gene: TRBV5-1; J gene: TRBJ2-7; clone size: -; CDR3 DNA: TGCGCCAGCAGCTTCCTCGTCGACAGGGCCGAGCAGTACTTC; CDR3 protein: CASSFLVDRAEQYF
D gene: TRBD2; V gene: TRBV15; J gene: TRBJ2-3; clone size: -; CDR3 DNA: TGTGCCACCAGCAGAGGGACTAGCGGAAACACAGATACGCAGTATTTT; CDR3 protein: CATSRGTSGNTDTQYF
D gene: -; V gene: TRBV27; J gene: TRBJ1-4; clone size: -; CDR3 DNA: TGTGCCAGCAGTCCCGGACGAGGCGTAAATGAAAAACTGTTTTTT; CDR3 protein: CASSPGRGVNEKLFF
D gene: TRBD1; V gene: TRBV5-1; J gene: TRBJ2-1; clone size: -; CDR3 DNA: TGCGCCAGCAGCGGCCCAACAGGGGCGGCTGAGCAGTTCTTC; CDR3 protein: CASSGPTGAAEQFF
D gene: TRBD2; V gene: TRBV7-6; J gene: TRBJ2-2; clone size: -; CDR3 DNA: TGTGCCAGCAGCTTAGAAGCGGGGGGCCGCACCGGGGAGCTGTTTTTT; CDR3 protein: CASSLEAGGRTGELFF
D gene: -; V gene: TRBV11-3; J gene: TRBJ2-2; clone size: -; CDR3 DNA: TGTGCCAGCAGCTTAGATTCCGGTCCCTCCGGGGAGCTGTTTTTT; CDR3 protein: CASSLDSGPSGELFF
D gene: TRBD2; V gene: TRBV7-7; J gene: TRBJ2-1; clone size: -; CDR3 DNA: TGTGCTAGCAGCTTGGAACTAGCGGGAGCCGGAAATGAGCAGTTCTTC; CDR3 protein: CASSLELAGAGNEQFF
D gene: TRBD2; V gene: TRBV10-3; J gene: TRBJ2-7; clone size: -; CDR3 DNA: TGTGCCATCAGCTCAGGACTAGCGGGTGTTTACGAGCAGTACTTC; CDR3 protein: CAISSGLAGVYEQYF
D gene: -; V gene: TRBV2; J gene: TRBJ1-5; clone size: once; CDR3 DNA: TGTGCCAGCAACAATCTCGGGGCAAGGGATCAGCCCCAGCATTTT; CDR3 protein: CASNNLGARDQPQHF
D gene: TRBD1; V gene: TRBV27; J gene: TRBJ2-7; clone size: -; CDR3 DNA: TGTGCCAGCAGTTTAAAACGGCAGGGGGCCTCCTACGAGCAGTACTTC; CDR3 protein: CASSLKRQGASYEQYF
D gene: TRBD1; V gene: TRBV28; J gene: TRBJ1-1; clone size: -; CDR3 DNA: TGTGCCAGCAGTCACGGACAGGGCGCGGTCACTGAAGCTTTCTTT; CDR3 protein: CASSHGQGAVTEAFF